This T cell receptor (beta chain) originates from a study of a mutant IDH1 vaccine in newly diagnosed glioma (TCRdb year 2021). Study-level background: Vaccination was initiated 4-6 weeks after radiotherapy alone, or concurrently with temozolomide cycles in the chemotherapy-containing groups. Of the approximately 35 treated patients, about 62% were male and about 40% were female, and the mean age was around 40 years. Prior to enrollment, standard therapy consisting of radiotherapy alone, temozolomide alone, or radiochemotherapy with temozolomide had been administered to patients, with the combination being received by most patients. Visit V12 was the week-35 safety follow-up and visit V13 was the week-47 end of study. Peripheral blood was collected at six visits: V03 (baseline), V05, V07, V10, V12 and V13. Longitudinal TCRB deep sequencing was performed for about two dozen treated patients wherever samples were available for exploratory analyses.

Comments on this clone: There is no known antigen for this receptor. Base qualities are not provided; no much larger clone lies one nucleotide away.

The library was produced with the immunoSEQ multiplex PCR assay. Following the manufacturer's protocol, the hsTCRB Kit was used to amplify rearranged TCR beta chain sequences. An Illumina MiSeq was used to sequence the TCRB libraries. Per the original workflow: The proprietary platform of the kit vendor was used for demultiplexing, trimming and gene mapping. Sourced from immuneACCESS, this table was stored by TCRdb with only in-frame sequences that have V and J called. A share of the clones is absent; for the studies checked, an unresolved V gene accounts for under half, and the remainder has no known explanation. That table gives V, J and clone size, and the DNA gave D and trimming. Counted in this sample were about 58,000 clones; 80% to 90% of them appeared once. Roughly 5.2% of the sample is taken by the ten largest. The paper's findings and limits, for the study overall: Changes in the top peripheral T cell clonotypes picked up by TCRB sequencing did not appear to be linked to pseudoprogression. The authors noted that analyses of patient blood samples could not be reproduced because of sample limitations. Selection of PBMC samples for TCRB deep sequencing was based on availability. Immune responses induced by the vaccine were seen in around 93% of patients across multiple MHC alleles.

The sample's time point label, decoded: week 35, safety follow-up. Each vaccine dose, consisting of 300 ug of a 20-mer mutant IDH1 peptide in Montanide, was administered subcutaneously with topical imiquimod. Across visits V03 through V10, patients got a total of eight vaccinations, given in weeks 1, 3, 5, 7, 11, 15, 19 and 23. All donors had newly diagnosed IDH1-mutant astrocytomas of WHO grade 3 or 4 that showed loss of nuclear ATRX. The samples were drawn from NOA16, a multicentre, single-arm, open-label phase I trial in Germany that tested a mutant IDH1 peptide vaccine in humans for the first time. The DNeasy Blood and Tissue Kit was used to extract genomic DNA from EDTA blood for TCRB sequencing. The source material was PBMCs, sampled from a glioma patient whose treatment included an IDH1 peptide vaccine. This receptor was obtained from a man between 40 and 49 years old with glioma.

The DNA is as follows: TGTGCCAGCAGTTACCGCACTAGCGGGAGCCGAAATGAGCAGTTCTTC. Its protein is CASSYRTSGSRNEQFF. The chain links TRBV6-5 with TRBJ2-1; 11 bases in between match TRBD2. CDR1 and CDR2 are read off the germline V gene as MNHEY and SVGAGI. From V the trimming removes 2 bases and from J it removes 7 bases, while the gene matches leave 7 bases of the junction unaccounted for. CDR3 length: 16 amino acids, cysteine to phenylalanine. CDR3 DNA only is kept here, 48 bases in frame from base 1.